This TCR beta chain came from a study of tumor-infiltrating lymphocytes in primary liver carcinoma. General observations from the study: Presence in all five tumor regions was observed for only about 7-24% of top clones.

Total RNA and DNA came together from around 20-30 mg of bulk tissue without cell sorting. Samples were taken from five separate regions (per tumor). As for this clonotype: The antigen remains unidentified.

Germline CDR1 is MNHEY and CDR2 is SVGEGT. The CDR3 is 12 residues long. Trimming left V 6 bases short and J 14 bases short, with 18 bases between. The investigators made TCR beta cDNA from 400 to 500 ng total RNA, using a constant-region primer. Slightly modified ARM-PCR served as the procedure for the TCR beta libraries. These libraries came from three rounds of nested multiplex PCR. A C-beta reverse primer was combined with TRBV1-TRBV30 forward primers in the first two PCR rounds, and each round had around 10 cycles. MiXCR, run by TCRdb on the multiplex PCR reads, gives a single entry per CDR3 protein. The sample shows some 120,000 distinct CDR3 sequences, 55% to 75% of them seen only once.

The sample taken for sequencing was liver tumor tissue from sampling region 1. Indicated subset: tumor region T1, superior pole. The V call is TRBV6-2 or TRBV6-3, the J call TRBJ2-3; D possibly corresponds to TRBD2 (5 bases). This TCR was sampled from a woman in her sixties with primary liver carcinoma and hepatitis B virus infection. Here the CDR3 reads CASSRQTSRGYF. The CDR3 nucleotides read TGTGCCAGCAGCCGCCAGACTTCCCGGGGGTATTTT.